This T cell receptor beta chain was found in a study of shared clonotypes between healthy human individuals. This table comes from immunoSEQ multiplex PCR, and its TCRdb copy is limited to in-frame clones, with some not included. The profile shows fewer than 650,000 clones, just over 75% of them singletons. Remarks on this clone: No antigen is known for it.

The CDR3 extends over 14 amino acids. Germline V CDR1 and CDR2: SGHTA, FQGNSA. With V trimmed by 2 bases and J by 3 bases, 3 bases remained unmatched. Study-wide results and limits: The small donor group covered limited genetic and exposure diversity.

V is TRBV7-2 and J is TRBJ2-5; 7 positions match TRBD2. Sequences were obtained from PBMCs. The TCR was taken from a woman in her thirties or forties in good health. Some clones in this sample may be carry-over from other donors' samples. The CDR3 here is CASSLMGGEETQYF. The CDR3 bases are TGTGCCAGCAGCTTAATGGGAGGGGAAGAGACCCAGTACTTC.